The 5 T cell receptor beta chains reported below all come from one sample, sequenced in a study of immune heterogeneity within non-small cell lung tumors. TCR beta CDR3 regions came from multiplex PCR with 32 forward V and 13 reverse J primers. TCRdb passed the multiplex PCR reads through MiXCR, listing each CDR3 protein once. The table lists roughly 10,000 distinct CDR3 sequences, approximately 18% of them singletons, with under 4.5% in the top ten. Samples each supplied 600 ng of bulk tumor genomic DNA as template. Several biopsies per primary tumor, spaced far apart, were taken during surgery. With untreated, newly diagnosed non-small cell lung cancer, the patients went on to undergo curative surgery. The sample was lung tumor tissue. These receptors came from a man aged 55 to 70 with non-small cell lung cancer.

V usage is TRBV3-1 and J usage is TRBJ2-3; the match to TRBD1 covers 7 bases. The CDR3 consists of 16 residues. V gave up 5 bases and J gave up 1 base; unmatched junction bases: 9. CDR1 is LGHDT, CDR2 YNNKEL, per germline (reference sequence). The CDR3 bases are TGTGCCAGCAGCACAAGACAGGGTCTGGGCACAGATACGCAGTATTTT. Amino acid sequence: CASSTRQGLGTDTQYF.

By share, this clonotype counts as medium-sized. The chain uses TRBV3-1 and TRBJ2-7; the match to TRBD2 covers 9 bases. Germline V gene data show CDR1 as LGHDT and CDR2 as YNNKEL (reference sequence). CDR3 length: 18 amino acids. The trim removed 4 bases at V and 3 bases at J, leaving 16 bases unmatched. CDR3 sequence (DNA): TGTGCCAGCAGCCCTCTTTACGATAGCGGGAGAGGTAGCTACGAGCAGTACTTC. This codes for CASSPLYDSGRGSYEQYF.

This clonotype was found many times. The genes are TRBV20-1 and TRBJ2-2, with 15 nucleotides matching TRBD2. V dropped 6 bases and J dropped 7; count of bases not matched to a gene: 3. From germline, CDR1 is DFQATT and CDR2 SNEGSKA (reference sequence). The CDR3 extends over 14 amino acids. CDR3 loop: CSARTSGRGGELFF. In DNA, the CDR3 is TGCAGTGCAAGGACTAGCGGGAGGGGCGGGGAGCTGTTTTTT.

The rearrangement joins TRBV9 to TRBJ2-2, with D possibly being TRBD2 (5 bases). V was cut by 0 bases and J by 6 bases, with 6 bases left in between. The CDR3 sequence is 13 residues long. The germline CDR1 and CDR2 sequences are SGDLS and YYNGEE. The CDR3 bases are TGTGCCAGCAGCGTAGTGGACTCCGGGGAGCTGTTTTTT. Translating gives CASSVVDSGELFF.

By sample fraction, this clonotype is medium-sized. The chain couples TRBV28 to TRBJ1-2, with a tentative D call TRBD1 (5 bases). The CDR3 covers 12 residues. Trimming pared 6 bases from V and 10 bases from J, leaving 15 bases between. The germline V gene encodes CDR1 MDHEN and CDR2 SYDVKM. CDR3 residues: CASSVGGVDYTF. CDR3 sequence (DNA): TGTGCCAGCAGCGTGGGGGGGGTTGACTACACCTTC.